This T cell receptor (beta chain) was sequenced for a study of blood T cell repertoires in COVID-19. The overall study: Acute and convalescent COVID-19 specimens originated in the United States, Italy and Spain.

Per the original data handling: Scientists estimated how many nucleated cells there were by amplifying reference gene primers. Profiled with immunoSEQ multiplex PCR; TCRdb holds only in-frame clones, not every one. The V and J calls and clone size were taken over from that table, and D and trimming were inferred from the DNA. Of 150,000 or so clones in the sample, approximately 87% were seen once. Germline CDR1 SEHNR, CDR2 FQNEAQ (reference sequence). V was cut by 3 bases and J by 1 base, with 15 bases left in between. CDR3 length: 16 amino acids. Sequencing was done on a sample of PBMCs or T cells enriched from blood (not recorded which). The V call is TRBV7-9, the J call TRBJ1-1, with D uncertain. The clonotype comes from a woman between 25 and 40 years old with acute COVID-19. The CDR3 DNA is TGTGCCAGCAGCTTGACCCGAGGGTTCCCGAACACTGAAGCTTTCTTT. As protein: CASSLTRGFPNTEAFF.